This TCR beta chain was retrieved from a study of T-cell memory formation after mild COVID-19. The wider study: TCR clustering was largely donor specific.

Study findings and constraints: Certain responding clones were present in pre-infection memory, suggesting participation of cross-reactive memory. Of the contracting clones, CD4+ ones lay mainly in CM and EM, and CD8+ ones in EMRA.

Each CDR3 protein is one row after TCRdb ran MiXCR on the 5' RACE reads. The sample lists fewer than 350,000 distinct CDR3 sequences, roughly 15% seen once, with 20% to 25% in the top ten. This CDR3 has 12 residues. Germline loops: CDR1 SEHNR, CDR2 FQNEAQ (reference sequence). Trimming took 1 base from V and 5 from J, leaving 6 bases between them. Turning to this clonotype: Its antigen is not known.

The chain links TRBV7-9 to TRBJ2-7, with D possibly TRBD2 on 5 matching bases. The sample was PBMCs or a T cell subset sorted from them (not recorded which). The TCR sequence derives from a man between 18 and 29 years old who had mild COVID-19 (a few samples of this study predate the infection). Cell type and time point are not known. The CDR3: CASSLGGHEQYV. DNA for the CDR3: TGTGCCAGCAGCTTAGGAGGGCACGAGCAGTACGTC.